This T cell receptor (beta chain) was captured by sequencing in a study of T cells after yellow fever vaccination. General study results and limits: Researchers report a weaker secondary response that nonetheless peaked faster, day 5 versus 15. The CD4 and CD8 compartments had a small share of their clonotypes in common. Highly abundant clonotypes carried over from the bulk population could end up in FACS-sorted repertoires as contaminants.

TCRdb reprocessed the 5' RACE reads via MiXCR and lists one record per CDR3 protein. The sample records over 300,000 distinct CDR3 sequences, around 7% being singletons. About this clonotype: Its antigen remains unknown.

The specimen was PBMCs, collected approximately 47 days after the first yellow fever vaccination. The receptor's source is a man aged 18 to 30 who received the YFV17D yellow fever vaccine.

CDR3: CASSGWDSLPDTQYF. The CDR3 DNA follows: TGTGCCAGTAGTGGCTGGGACAGTCTTCCAGATACGCAGTATTTT. The gene calls are TRBV19 and TRBJ2-3, with 7 bases that match TRBD1. The germline gives CDR1 LNHDA, CDR2 SQIVND (reference sequence). The CDR3 covers 15 residues. V lost 5 bases, J lost 4 bases, and 9 bases stayed unmatched.